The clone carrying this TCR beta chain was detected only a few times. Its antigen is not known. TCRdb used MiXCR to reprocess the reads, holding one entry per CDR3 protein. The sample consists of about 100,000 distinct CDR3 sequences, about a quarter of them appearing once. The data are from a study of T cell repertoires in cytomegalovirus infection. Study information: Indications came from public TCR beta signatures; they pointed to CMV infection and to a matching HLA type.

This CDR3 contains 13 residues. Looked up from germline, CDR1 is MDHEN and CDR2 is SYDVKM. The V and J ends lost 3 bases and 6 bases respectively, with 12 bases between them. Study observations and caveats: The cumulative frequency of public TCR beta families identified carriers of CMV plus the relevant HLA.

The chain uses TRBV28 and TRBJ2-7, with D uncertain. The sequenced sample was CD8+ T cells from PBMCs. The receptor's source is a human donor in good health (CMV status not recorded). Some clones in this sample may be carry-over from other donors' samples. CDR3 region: CASSLDSMGEQYF. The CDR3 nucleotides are TGTGCCAGCAGTTTGGATAGTATGGGCGAGCAGTACTTC.